This passage covers 4 T cell receptor beta chains from one sample sequenced in a study of blood T cell repertoires in COVID-19. Sequencing used immunoSEQ multiplex PCR; TCRdb keeps in-frame clones, though not all of them. The profile shows roughly 430,000 clones, over 75% of them singletons. The specimen sequenced was PBMCs or T cells enriched from blood (not recorded which). These receptors were obtained from a woman aged 35 to 49 with acute COVID-19.

This clone was found a few times. The CDR3 region is CSVKGGMDTEAFF. The CDR3 nucleotides read TGCAGCGTAAAGGGGGGGATGGACACTGAAGCTTTCTTT. J is TRBJ1-1 and V is TRBV29-1; weak D call: TRBD1 (6 bases). From germline, CDR1 is SQVTM and CDR2 ANQGSEA. The CDR3 is 13 amino acids. The germline V and J ends were trimmed by 6 bases and 3 bases, with 14 bases remaining between them.

The rearrangement uses TRBV7-2 and TRBJ1-3, with 8 bases aligning to TRBD1. The CDR3 length is 15 residues. V shed 5 bases and J 4 bases; nucleotides not matched to a gene: 7. Germline CDR1 is SGHTA and CDR2 is FQGNSA. CDR3 amino acids: CASSRTTGGGNTIYF. The CDR3 region has the DNA TGTGCCAGCAGCCGCACCACAGGGGGGGGAAACACCATATATTTT.

The chain joins TRBV7-6 to TRBJ1-2; a possible D gene is TRBD1 (6 bases). Germline V lookup: CDR1 SGHVS, CDR2 FNYEAQ. The V end lost 1 base, the J end lost 4 bases, and 16 bases lay between the germline ends. The CDR3 length is 16 residues. The DNA for the CDR3 is TGTGCCAGCAGCTTAGATGGGACACCAACGTCCTATGGCTACACCTTC. Translating gives CASSLDGTPTSYGYTF.

This clone showed up just a few times. The V and J genes are TRBV11-2 and TRBJ1-6, with D possibly TRBD1 on 6 matching bases. Germline V lookup: CDR1 SGHAT, CDR2 FQNNGV. The CDR3 is 15 residues long. Trimming removed 0 bases at V and 10 bases at J, with 13 bases between. CDR3 protein: CASSLEAGAGSPLHF. The CDR3 DNA follows: TGTGCCAGCAGCTTAGAGGCAGGGGCTGGGTCACCCCTCCACTTT.